This T cell receptor (beta chain) is drawn from a study of T cell repertoires in cytomegalovirus infection. About the research overall: Both CMV infection and a matching HLA type were indicated by public TCR beta signatures.

TCRdb redid the calling of the reads with MiXCR, one entry per CDR3 protein. The profile shows more than 350,000 distinct CDR3 sequences, roughly 30% of them singletons. This CDR3 spans 16 amino acids. Trimming cost V 5 bases and J 7 bases; bases outside gene matches: 11. CDR1 MNHEY and CDR2 SMNVEV come from the germline V gene (reference sequence). Input material: PBMCs. The V call is TRBV27, the J call TRBJ2-7, with TRBD2 matching 13 bases. The receptor's source is a human donor in good health (CMV status not recorded). Some clones in this sample may be carry-over from other donors' samples. For the CDR3, the DNA is TGTGCCAGCAGTACATCGGGACTAGCGGGGCCCCTGGAGCAGTACTTC. Its translation is CASSTSGLAGPLEQYF.